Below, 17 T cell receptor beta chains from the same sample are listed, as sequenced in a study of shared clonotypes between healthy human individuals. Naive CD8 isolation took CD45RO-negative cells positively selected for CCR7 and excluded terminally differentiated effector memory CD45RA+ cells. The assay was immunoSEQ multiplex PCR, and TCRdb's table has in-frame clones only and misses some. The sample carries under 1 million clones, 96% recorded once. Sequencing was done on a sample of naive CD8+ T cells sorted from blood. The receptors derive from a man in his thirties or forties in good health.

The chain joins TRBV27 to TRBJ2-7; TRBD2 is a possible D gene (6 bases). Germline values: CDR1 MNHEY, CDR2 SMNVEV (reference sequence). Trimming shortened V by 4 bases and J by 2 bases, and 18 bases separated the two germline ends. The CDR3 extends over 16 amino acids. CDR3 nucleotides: TGTGCCAGCAGTTCACGGCTAGCGTACCCCGCCTACGAGCAGTACTTC. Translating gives CASSSRLAYPAYEQYF.

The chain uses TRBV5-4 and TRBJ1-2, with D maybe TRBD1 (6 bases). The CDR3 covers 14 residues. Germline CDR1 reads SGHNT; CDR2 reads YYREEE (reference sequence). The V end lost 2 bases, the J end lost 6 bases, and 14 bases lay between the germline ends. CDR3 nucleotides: TGTGCCAGCAGCTTTGACGGGGGCGGGGATGGCTACACCTTC. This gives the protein CASSFDGGGDGYTF.

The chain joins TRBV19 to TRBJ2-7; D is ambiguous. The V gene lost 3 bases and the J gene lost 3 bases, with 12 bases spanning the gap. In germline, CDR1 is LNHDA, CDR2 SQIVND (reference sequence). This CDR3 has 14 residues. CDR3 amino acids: CASSIKGSIYEQYF. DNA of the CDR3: TGTGCCAGTAGTATTAAGGGTTCAATCTACGAGCAGTACTTC.

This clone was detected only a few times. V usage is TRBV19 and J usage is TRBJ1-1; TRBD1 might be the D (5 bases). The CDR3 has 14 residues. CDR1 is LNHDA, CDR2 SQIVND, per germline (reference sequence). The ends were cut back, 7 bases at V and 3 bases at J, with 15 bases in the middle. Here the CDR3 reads CASTWGSSDTEAFF. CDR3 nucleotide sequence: TGTGCCAGTACGTGGGGCAGTTCGGACACTGAAGCTTTCTTT.

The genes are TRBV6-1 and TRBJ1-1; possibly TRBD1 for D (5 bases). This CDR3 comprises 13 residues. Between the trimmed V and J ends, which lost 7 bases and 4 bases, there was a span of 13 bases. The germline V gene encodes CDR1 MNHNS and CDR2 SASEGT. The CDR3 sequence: CASIQGLFTEAFF. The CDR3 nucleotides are TGTGCCAGCATCCAGGGTTTATTCACTGAAGCTTTCTTT.

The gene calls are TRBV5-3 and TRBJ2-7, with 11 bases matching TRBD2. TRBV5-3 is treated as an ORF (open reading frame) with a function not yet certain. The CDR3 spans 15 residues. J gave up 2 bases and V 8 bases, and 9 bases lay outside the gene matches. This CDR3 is CASSNLAGGPYEQYF. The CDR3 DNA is TGTGCCAGCAGCAATTTAGCGGGAGGGCCCTACGAGCAGTACTTC.

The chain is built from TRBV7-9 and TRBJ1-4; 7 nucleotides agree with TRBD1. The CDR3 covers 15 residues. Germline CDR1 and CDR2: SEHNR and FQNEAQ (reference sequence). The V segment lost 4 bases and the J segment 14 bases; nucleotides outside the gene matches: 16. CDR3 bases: TGTGCCAGCAGCTACCCGACAGGGAGGGGAAAGGGTCTGTTTTTT. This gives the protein CASSYPTGRGKGLFF.

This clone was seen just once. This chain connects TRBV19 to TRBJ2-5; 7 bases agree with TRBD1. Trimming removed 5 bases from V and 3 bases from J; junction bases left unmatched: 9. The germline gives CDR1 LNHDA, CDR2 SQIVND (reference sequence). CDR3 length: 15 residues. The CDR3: CASSSGTALKETQYF. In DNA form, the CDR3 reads TGTGCCAGTAGTTCCGGGACAGCCCTAAAAGAGACCCAGTACTTC.

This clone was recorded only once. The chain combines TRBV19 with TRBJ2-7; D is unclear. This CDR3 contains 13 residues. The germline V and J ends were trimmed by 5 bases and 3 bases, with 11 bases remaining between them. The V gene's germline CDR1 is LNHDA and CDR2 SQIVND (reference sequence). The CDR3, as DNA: TGTGCCAGTAGTTTGGACCGATACTACGAGCAGTACTTC. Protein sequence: CASSLDRYYEQYF. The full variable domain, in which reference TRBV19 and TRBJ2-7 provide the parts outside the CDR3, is DGGITQSPKYLFRKEGQNVTLSCEQNLNHDAMYWYRQDPGQGLRLIYYSQIVNDFQKGDIAEGYSVSREKKESFPLTVTSAQKNPTAFYLCASSLDRYYEQYFGPGTRLTVT.

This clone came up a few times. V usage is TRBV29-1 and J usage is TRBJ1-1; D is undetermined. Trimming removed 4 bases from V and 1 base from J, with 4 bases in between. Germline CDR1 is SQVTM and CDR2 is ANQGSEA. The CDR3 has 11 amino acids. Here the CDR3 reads CSVVWNTEAFF. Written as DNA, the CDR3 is TGCAGCGTTGTGTGGAACACTGAAGCTTTCTTT. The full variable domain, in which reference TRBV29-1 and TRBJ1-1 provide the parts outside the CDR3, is SAVISQKPSRDICQRGTSLTIQCQVDSQVTMMFWYRQQPGQSLTLIATANQGSEATYESGFVIDKFPISRPNLTFSTLTVSNMSPEDSSIYLCSVVWNTEAFFGQGTRLTVV.

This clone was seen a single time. The CDR3 region has the DNA TGTGCCAGCAGCGCTCCCGCAGCGGGAGGAAATGAGCAGTTCTTC. It is translated as CASSAPAAGGNEQFF. This chain connects TRBV9 to TRBJ2-1, with 9 bases matching TRBD2. J was trimmed by 7 bases and V by 3 bases; bases with no gene match: 8. Germline V lookup: CDR1 SGDLS, CDR2 YYNGEE. CDR3 size: 15 residues.

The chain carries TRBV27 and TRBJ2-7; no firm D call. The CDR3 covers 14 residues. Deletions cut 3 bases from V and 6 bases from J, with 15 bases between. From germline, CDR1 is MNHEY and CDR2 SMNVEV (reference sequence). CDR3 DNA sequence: TGTGCCAGCAGTTTCAAAGGGTCTATAATCGAGCAGTACTTC. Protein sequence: CASSFKGSIIEQYF.

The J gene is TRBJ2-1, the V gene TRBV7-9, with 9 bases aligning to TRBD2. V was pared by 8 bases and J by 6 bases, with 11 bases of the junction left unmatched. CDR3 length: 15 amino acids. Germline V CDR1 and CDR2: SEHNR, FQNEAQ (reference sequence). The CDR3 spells CASASSLAGINEQFF. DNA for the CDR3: TGTGCCAGCGCAAGCTCACTAGCGGGTATCAATGAGCAGTTCTTC.

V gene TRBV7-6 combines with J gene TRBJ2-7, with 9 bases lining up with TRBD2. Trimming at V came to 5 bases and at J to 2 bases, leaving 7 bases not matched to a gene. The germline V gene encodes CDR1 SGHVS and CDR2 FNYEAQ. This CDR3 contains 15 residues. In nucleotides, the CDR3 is TGTGCCAGCAGCAAGACTAGCGGCATTGCCTACGAGCAGTACTTC. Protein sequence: CASSKTSGIAYEQYF. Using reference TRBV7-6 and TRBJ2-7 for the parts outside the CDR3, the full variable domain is GAGVSQSPRYKVTKRGQDVALRCDPISGHVSLYWYRQALGQGPEFLTYFNYEAQQDKSGLPNDRFSAERPEGSISTLTIQRTEQRDSAMYRCASSKTSGIAYEQYFGPGTRLTVT.

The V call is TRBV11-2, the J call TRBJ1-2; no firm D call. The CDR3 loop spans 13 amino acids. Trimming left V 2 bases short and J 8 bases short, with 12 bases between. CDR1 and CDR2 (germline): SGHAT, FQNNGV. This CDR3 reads CASSLTPMGGYTF. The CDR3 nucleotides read TGTGCCAGCAGCTTAACCCCGATGGGAGGCTACACCTTC.

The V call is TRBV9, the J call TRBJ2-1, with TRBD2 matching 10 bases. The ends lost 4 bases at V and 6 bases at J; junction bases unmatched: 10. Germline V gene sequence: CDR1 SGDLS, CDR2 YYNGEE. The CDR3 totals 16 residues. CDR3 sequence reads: CASSPWLAGAPNEQFF. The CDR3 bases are TGTGCCAGCAGCCCCTGGCTAGCGGGAGCCCCCAATGAGCAGTTCTTC.

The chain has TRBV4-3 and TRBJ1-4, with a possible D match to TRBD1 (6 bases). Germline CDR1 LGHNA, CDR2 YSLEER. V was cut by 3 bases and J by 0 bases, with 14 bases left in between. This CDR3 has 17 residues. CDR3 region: CASSHDRTEATNEKLFF. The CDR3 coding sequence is TGCGCCAGCAGCCATGACAGGACGGAGGCAACTAATGAAAAACTGTTTTTT.